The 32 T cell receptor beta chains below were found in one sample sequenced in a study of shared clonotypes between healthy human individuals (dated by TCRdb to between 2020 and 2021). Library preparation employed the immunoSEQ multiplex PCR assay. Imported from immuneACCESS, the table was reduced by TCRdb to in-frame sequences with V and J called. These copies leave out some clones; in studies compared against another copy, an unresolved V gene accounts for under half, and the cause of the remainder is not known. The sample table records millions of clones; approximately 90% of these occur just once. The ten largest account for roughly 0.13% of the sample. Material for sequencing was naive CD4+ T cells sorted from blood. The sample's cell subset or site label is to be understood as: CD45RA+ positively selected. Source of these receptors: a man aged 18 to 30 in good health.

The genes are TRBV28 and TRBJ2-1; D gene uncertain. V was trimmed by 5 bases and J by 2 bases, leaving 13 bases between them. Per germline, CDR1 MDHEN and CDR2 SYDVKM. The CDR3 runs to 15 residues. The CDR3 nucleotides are TGTGCCAGCAGTCCGCCAACTGGGACCTACAATGAGCAGTTCTTC. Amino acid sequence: CASSPPTGTYNEQFF.

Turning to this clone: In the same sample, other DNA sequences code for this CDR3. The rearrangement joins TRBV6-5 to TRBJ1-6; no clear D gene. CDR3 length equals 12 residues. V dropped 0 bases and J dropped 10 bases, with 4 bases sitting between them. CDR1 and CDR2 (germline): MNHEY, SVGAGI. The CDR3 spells CASSYSRSPLHF. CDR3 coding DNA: TGTGCCAGCAGTTACTCGCGATCACCCCTCCACTTT.

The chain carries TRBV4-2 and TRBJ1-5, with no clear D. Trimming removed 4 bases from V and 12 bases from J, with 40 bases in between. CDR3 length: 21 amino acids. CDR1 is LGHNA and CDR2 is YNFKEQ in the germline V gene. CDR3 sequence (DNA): TGTGCCAGCAGCCCTCGAACGAACGGGTCCTGTCGTAAACCTTACAATCGTAGCCAGCATTTT. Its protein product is CASSPRTNGSCRKPYNRSQHF.

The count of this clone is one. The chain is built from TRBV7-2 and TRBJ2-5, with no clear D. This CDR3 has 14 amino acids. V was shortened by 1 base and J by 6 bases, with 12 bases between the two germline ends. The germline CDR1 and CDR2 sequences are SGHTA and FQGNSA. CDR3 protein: CASSLGWERKTQYF. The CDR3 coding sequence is TGTGCCAGCAGCTTAGGGTGGGAACGGAAGACCCAGTACTTC.

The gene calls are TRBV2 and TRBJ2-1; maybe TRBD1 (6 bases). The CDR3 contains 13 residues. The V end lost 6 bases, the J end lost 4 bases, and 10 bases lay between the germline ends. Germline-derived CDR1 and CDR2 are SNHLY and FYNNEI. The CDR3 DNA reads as TGTGCCAGCAGCAAGACAGGTTACAATGAGCAGTTCTTC. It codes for CASSKTGYNEQFF.

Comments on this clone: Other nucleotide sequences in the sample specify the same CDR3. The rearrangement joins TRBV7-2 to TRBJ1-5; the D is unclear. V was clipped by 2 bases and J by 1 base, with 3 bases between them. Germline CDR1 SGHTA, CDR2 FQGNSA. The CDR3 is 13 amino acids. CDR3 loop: CASSLRSNQPQHF. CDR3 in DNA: TGTGCCAGCAGCTTACGGAGCAATCAGCCCCAGCATTTT.

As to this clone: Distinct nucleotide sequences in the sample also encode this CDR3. CDR3 in DNA: TGTGCCAGTAGTATAGTGGGCCTTAATCAGCCCCAGCATTTT. Translation gives CASSIVGLNQPQHF. The V and J genes are TRBV19 and TRBJ1-5, with D unclear. V was trimmed by 1 base and J by 4 bases, leaving 8 bases between them. CDR3 length equals 14 residues. Germline loops: CDR1 LNHDA, CDR2 SQIVND (reference sequence).

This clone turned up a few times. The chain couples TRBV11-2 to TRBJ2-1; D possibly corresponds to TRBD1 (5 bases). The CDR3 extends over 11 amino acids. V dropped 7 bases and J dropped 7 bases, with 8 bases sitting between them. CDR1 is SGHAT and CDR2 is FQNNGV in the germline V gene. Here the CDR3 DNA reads TGTGCCAGCACCCAGGGAAATGAGCAGTTCTTC. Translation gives CASTQGNEQFF.

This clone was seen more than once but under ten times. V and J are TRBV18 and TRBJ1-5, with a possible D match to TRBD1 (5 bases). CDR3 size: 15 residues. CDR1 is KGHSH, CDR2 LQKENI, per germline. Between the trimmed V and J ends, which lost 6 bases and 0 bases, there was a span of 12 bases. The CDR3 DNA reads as TGTGCCAGCTCCTCGACAGTTAATAGCAATCAGCCCCAGCATTTT. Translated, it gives CASSSTVNSNQPQHF.

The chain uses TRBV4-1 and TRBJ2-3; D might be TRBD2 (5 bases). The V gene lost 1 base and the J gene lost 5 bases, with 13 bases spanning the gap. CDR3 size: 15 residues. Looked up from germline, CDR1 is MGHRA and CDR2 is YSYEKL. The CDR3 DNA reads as TGCGCCAGCAGCCAAGCGGACTTCGATCGAGATACGCAGTATTTT. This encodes CASSQADFDRDTQYF.

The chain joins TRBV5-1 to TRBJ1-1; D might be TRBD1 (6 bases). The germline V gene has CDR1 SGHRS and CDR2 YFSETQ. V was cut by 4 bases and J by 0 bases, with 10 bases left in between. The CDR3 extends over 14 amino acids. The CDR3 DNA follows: TGCGCCAGCAGCCCAGGGGCCTTGAACACTGAAGCTTTCTTT. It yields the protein CASSPGALNTEAFF.

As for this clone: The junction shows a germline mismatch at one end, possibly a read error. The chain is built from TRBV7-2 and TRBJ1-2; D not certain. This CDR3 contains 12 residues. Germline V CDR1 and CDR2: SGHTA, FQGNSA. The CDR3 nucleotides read TGTGCCAGCAGCGGCCGTGGAATCGAGACTGTCTTC. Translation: CASSGRGIETVF.

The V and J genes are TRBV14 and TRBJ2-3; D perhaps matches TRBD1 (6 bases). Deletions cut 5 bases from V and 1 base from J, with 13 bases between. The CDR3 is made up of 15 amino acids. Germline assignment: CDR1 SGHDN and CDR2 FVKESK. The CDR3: CASSKPTGRTDTQYF. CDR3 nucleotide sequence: TGTGCCAGCAGCAAACCGACAGGTCGCACAGATACGCAGTATTTT.

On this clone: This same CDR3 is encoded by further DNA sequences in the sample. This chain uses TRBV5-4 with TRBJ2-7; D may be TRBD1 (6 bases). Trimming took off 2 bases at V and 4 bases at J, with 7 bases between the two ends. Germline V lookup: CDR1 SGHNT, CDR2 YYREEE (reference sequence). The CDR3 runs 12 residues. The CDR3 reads CASSLGGYEQYF. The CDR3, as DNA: TGTGCCAGCAGCTTAGGGGGATACGAGCAGTACTTC. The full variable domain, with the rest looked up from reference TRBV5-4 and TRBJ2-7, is ETGVTQSPTHLIKTRGQQVTLRCSSQSGHNTVSWYQQALGQGPQFIFQYYREEENGRGNFPPRFSGLQFPNYSSELNVNALELDDSALYLCASSLGGYEQYFGPGTRLTVT.

The CDR3 nucleotides are TGCGCCAGCAGCCAAGAGGGTATGTTCTTAAATAGACAGGGGAACACTGAAGCTTTCTTT. It is translated as CASSQEGMFLNRQGNTEAFF. V is TRBV4-1 and J is TRBJ1-1; 7 positions match TRBD1. The V gene end was trimmed by 0 bases and the J gene end by 1 base; junction bases not matched to a gene: 17. Germline loops: CDR1 MGHRA, CDR2 YSYEKL. This CDR3 contains 20 residues.

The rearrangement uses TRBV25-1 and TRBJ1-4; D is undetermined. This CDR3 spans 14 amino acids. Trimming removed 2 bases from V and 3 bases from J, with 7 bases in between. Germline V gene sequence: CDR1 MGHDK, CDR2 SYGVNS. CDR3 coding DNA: TGTGCCAGCAGTGAACAGTCAGCTAATGAAAAACTGTTTTTT. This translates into CASSEQSANEKLFF.

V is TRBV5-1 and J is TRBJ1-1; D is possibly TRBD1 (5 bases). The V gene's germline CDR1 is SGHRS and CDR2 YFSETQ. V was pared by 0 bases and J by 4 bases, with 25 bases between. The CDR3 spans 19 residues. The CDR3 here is CASSLEVGGTRARSTEAFF. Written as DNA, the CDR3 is TGCGCCAGCAGCTTGGAGGTCGGGGGAACAAGGGCGAGGAGCACTGAAGCTTTCTTT.

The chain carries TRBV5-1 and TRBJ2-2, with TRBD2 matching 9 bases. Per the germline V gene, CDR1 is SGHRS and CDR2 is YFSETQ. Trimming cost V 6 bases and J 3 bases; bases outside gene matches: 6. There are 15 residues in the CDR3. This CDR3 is CASIRAGGDTGELFF. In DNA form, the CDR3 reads TGCGCCAGCATCCGAGCGGGGGGCGACACCGGGGAGCTGTTTTTT.

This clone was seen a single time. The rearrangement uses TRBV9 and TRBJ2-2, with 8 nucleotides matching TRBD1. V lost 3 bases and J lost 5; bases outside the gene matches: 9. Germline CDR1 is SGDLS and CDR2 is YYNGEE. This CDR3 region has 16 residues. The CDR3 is CASSGPGQGRTGELFF. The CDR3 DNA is TGTGCCAGCAGCGGCCCAGGACAGGGTCGGACCGGGGAGCTGTTTTTT. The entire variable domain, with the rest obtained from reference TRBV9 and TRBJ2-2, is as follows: DSGVTQTPKHLITATGQRVTLRCSPRSGDLSVYWYQQSLDQGLQFLIQYYNGEERAKGNILERFSAQQFPDLHSELNLSSLELGDSALYFCASSGPGQGRTGELFFGEGSRLTVL.

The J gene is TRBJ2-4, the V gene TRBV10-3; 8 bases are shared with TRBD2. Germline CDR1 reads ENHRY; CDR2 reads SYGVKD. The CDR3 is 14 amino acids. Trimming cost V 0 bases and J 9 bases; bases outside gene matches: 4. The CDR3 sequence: CAISESLAASIQYF. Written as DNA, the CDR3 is TGTGCCATCAGTGAGTCACTAGCGGCCAGCATTCAGTACTTC.

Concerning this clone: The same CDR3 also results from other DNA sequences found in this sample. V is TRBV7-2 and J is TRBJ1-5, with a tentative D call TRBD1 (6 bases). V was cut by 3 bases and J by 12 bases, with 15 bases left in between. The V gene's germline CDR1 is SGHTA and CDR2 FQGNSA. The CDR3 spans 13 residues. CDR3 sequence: CASSLGGAHLQHF. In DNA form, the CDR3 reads TGTGCCAGCAGCTTGGGGGGGGCCCACCTCCAGCATTTT.

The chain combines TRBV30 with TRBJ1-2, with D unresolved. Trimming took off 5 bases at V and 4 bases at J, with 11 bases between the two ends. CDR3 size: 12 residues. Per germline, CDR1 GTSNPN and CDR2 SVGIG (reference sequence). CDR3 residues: CAWWEFRYGYTF. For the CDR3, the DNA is TGTGCCTGGTGGGAGTTTCGCTATGGCTACACCTTC.

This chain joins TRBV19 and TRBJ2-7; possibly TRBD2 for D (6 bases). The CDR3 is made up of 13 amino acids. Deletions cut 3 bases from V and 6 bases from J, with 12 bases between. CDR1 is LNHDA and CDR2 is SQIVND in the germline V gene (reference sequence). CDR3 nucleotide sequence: TGTGCCAGTAGTATCTGGGGGGAAGGCGAGCAGTACTTC. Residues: CASSIWGEGEQYF. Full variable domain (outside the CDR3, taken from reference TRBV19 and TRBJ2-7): DGGITQSPKYLFRKEGQNVTLSCEQNLNHDAMYWYRQDPGQGLRLIYYSQIVNDFQKGDIAEGYSVSREKKESFPLTVTSAQKNPTAFYLCASSIWGEGEQYFGPGTRLTVT.

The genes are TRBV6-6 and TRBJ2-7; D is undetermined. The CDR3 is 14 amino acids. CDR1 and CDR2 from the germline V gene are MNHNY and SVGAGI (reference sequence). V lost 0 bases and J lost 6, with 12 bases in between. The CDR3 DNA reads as TGTGCCAGCAGTTACTCCCTTGGTATGAGCGAGCAGTACTTC. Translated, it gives CASSYSLGMSEQYF.

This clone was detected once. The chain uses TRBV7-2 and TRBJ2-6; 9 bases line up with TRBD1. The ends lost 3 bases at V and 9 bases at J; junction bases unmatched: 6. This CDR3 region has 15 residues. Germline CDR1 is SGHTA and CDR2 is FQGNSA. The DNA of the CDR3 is TGTGCCAGCAGCTTCCGGACAGGGGTCGACAACGTCCTGACTTTC. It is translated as CASSFRTGVDNVLTF.

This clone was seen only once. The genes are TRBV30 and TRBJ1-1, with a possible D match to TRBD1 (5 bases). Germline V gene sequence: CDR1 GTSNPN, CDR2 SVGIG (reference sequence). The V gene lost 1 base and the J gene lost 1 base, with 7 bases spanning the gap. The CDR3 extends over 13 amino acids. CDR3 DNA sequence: TGTGCCTGGAGTGATGGGGGGAACACTGAAGCTTTCTTT. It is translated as CAWSDGGNTEAFF.

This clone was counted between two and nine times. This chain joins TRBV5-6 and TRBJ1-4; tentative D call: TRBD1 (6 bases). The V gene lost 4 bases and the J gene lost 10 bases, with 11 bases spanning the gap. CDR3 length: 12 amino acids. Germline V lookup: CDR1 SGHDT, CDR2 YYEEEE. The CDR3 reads CASSKLGGKLFF. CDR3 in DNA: TGTGCCAGCAGCAAACTAGGGGGAAAACTGTTTTTT.

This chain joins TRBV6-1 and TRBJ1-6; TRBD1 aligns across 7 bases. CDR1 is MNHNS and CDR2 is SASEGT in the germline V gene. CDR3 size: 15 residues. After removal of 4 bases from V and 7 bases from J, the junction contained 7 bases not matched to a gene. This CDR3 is CASSATGAPNSPLHF. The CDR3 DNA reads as TGTGCCAGCAGTGCCACAGGGGCTCCCAATTCACCCCTCCACTTT.

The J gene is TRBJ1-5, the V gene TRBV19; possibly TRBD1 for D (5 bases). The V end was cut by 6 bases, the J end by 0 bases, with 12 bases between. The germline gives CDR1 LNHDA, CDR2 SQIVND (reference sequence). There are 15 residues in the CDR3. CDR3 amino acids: CASSRGLSSNQPQHF. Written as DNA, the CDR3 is TGTGCCAGTAGCCGGGGGTTGTCTAGCAATCAGCCCCAGCATTTT. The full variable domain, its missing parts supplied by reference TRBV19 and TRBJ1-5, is DGGITQSPKYLFRKEGQNVTLSCEQNLNHDAMYWYRQDPGQGLRLIYYSQIVNDFQKGDIAEGYSVSREKKESFPLTVTSAQKNPTAFYLCASSRGLSSNQPQHFGDGTRLSIL.

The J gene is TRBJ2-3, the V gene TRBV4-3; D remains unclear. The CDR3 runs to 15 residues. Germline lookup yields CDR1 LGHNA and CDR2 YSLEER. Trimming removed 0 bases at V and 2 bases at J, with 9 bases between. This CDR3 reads CASSQDVPATDTQYF. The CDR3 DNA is TGCGCCAGCAGCCAAGATGTACCTGCCACAGATACGCAGTATTTT.

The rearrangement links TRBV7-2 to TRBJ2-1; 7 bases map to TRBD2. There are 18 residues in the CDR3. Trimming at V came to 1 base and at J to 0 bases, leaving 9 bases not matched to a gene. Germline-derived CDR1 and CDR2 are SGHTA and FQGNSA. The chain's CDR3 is CASSLGRASGHSYNEQFF. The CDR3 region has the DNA TGTGCCAGCAGCTTAGGTCGGGCTAGCGGACACTCCTACAATGAGCAGTTCTTC. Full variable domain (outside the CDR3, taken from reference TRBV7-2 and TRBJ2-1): GAGVSQSPSNKVTEKGKDVELRCDPISGHTALYWYRQSLGQGLEFLIYFQGNSAPDKSGLPSDRFSAERTGGSVSTLTIQRTQQEDSAVYLCASSLGRASGHSYNEQFFGPGTRLTVL.

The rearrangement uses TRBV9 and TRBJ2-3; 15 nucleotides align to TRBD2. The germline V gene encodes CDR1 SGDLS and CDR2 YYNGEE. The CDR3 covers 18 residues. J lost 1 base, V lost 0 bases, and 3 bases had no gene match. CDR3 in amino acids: CASSVGTSGGVGTDTQYF. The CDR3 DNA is TGTGCCAGCAGCGTAGGGACTAGCGGGGGGGTGGGCACAGATACGCAGTATTTT. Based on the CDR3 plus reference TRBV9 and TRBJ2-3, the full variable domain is DSGVTQTPKHLITATGQRVTLRCSPRSGDLSVYWYQQSLDQGLQFLIQYYNGEERAKGNILERFSAQQFPDLHSELNLSSLELGDSALYFCASSVGTSGGVGTDTQYFGPGTRLTVL.